This T cell receptor beta chain was identified during a study of human T cells and chemical hapten exposure. Study summary: On about 2 cm by about 2 cm of upper inner arm skin, sensitization was performed with 2% DPC. Patch testing was performed with 0.01% DPC on the upper back, with reading at 6 days.

Time point indicated: patch test 1, 2 weeks after DPC sensitization. The sample's treatment: therapeutic diphenylcyclopropenone sensitization with weekly scalp DPC. The CDR3 runs to 16 residues. V was trimmed by 2 bases and J by 2 bases, leaving 12 bases between them. From germline, CDR1 is MNHEY and CDR2 SVGAGI. General observations from the study: The number of TCRs above 1 in 1000 frequency did not change after DPC sensitization.

In this sample, this clonotype turned up a few times. Its antigen is not identified. It was the library that attached unique molecular identifiers to individual cDNA molecules. TCRdb reanalysed the RACE reads using MiXCR and keeps one entry per CDR3 protein. Of around 190,000 distinct CDR3 sequences in the sample, 20% to 25% were seen once. V usage is TRBV6-5 and J usage is TRBJ2-2; D uncertain. The clonotype originates from a woman aged 45-65 years with alopecia areata. Some clones in this sample may be carry-over from other donors' samples. The sample here was whole blood, taken in connection with sensitization to the hapten diphenylcyclopropenone (DPC). For the CDR3, the DNA is TGTGCCAGCAGTTACGGGGTATCCGTCAACACCGGGGAGCTGTTTTTT. This codes for CASSYGVSVNTGELFF.